The T cell receptor (beta chain) described here comes from a study of blood T cell repertoires in COVID-19 (dated by TCRdb to 2018 to 2020). With regard to the full study: Collaborator samples came from the United States, Italy and Spain and covered acute and convalescent phases of COVID-19. The material from the prospective study consisted of cDNA or gDNA derived from T cells, B-cell-depleted T cells, or PBMCs. Subjects who had been exposed to COVID-19, were actively infected with it, or had recovered from it provided the deeply sampled blood TCRbeta repertoires that made up the dataset. The repertoires were released in a freely available public database meant as a resource for research on the immune response to SARS-CoV-2. The samples were drawn from the first 160 participants of the ongoing ImmuneRACE study and from more than 1,000 subjects provided by 6 global collaborators. Nearly every sample came with metadata listing a de-identified subject ID, COVID-19 status, age in years and sex. Where available, HLA class I and class II types were obtained from metadata supplied by the sample provider rather than from assay-based typing. General findings and caveats noted by the study authors: The quantity of clinical and demographic metadata differed by source and by participant and was supplied without curation.

As to this clone: Its recognized antigen is unknown. Per-base quality was not reported, and no clone a single base away is much larger than it.

TCRbeta CDR3 regions were amplified from genomic DNA by means of the immunoSEQ Assay, a bias-controlled multiplex PCR. The paper's processing steps were these. Within the assay, amplification of reference gene primers was used to estimate how many nucleated cells each sample contained. To quantify the absolute abundance of each unique TCRbeta CDR3 rearrangement, sequence reads were collapsed and filtered. For each sample, productive Simpson clonality was calculated as the square root of Simpson's diversity index across productive rearrangements. TCRdb stores this immuneACCESS table with in-frame sequences only. Part of the clones is absent; in the studies checked, under half of the shortfall reflects unresolved V genes, and no reason is known for the rest. V and J calls plus clone size are reproduced from that table; the DNA served to infer D and trimming. For this sample there are some 300,000 clones; 90% appear just once. More than 0.85% of the sample belongs to the ten largest clones.

One collaborating source in Seattle enrolled patients during active infection and followed them longitudinally through the course of disease. Whole blood was collected in K2EDTA tubes by collaborating institutions according to the institutions' own protocols. For TCRbeta analysis, collaborators shipped samples in one of three forms: frozen whole blood, isolated PBMCs, or DNA extracted from either of those sample types. CDR1 and CDR2, per the germline V gene, are KGHSH and LQKENI. The germline V and J ends show losses of 6 bases and 9 bases respectively, and no gene match explains 6 bases of the junction. The CDR3 contains 14 residues, cysteine and phenylalanine counted. The DNA shown is the 42-base CDR3, in frame from base 1.

The rearrangement combines TRBV18 with TRBJ2-1; 12 middle bases align to TRBD2. The receptor's source is a woman in her thirties or forties with COVID-19, enrolled during active disease. Sequences were obtained from peripheral blood. Here the CDR3 is given as CASSRLAGVGEQFF. The nucleotides are TGTGCCAGCTCCCGACTAGCGGGAGTGGGTGAGCAGTTCTTC.